This T cell receptor (beta chain) was sequenced in a study of blood T cell repertoires in COVID-19. Overall study: Samples came from the United States, Italy and Spain, spanning acute and convalescent COVID-19.

In its sample, this clone was seen once. Produced via immunoSEQ multiplex PCR; TCRdb's table is partial and in-frame only. The sample holds approximately 180,000 clones, around 87% seen once. There are 15 residues in the CDR3. The germline V gene encodes CDR1 MNHEY and CDR2 SVGAGI. Trimming left V 2 bases short and J 0 bases short, with 8 bases between. The sequence was obtained from a man aged 40-49 years with active or convalescent COVID-19. The rearrangement joins TRBV6-5 to TRBJ1-3, with a possible D match to TRBD1 (5 bases). The sample taken for sequencing was peripheral blood. CDR3 in amino acids: CASSYDRASGNTIYF. The CDR3 DNA sequence: TGTGCCAGCAGTTACGACAGAGCCTCTGGAAACACCATATATTTT.